This T cell receptor beta chain was recorded in a study of control samples from healthy donors and cancer patients. Clones were read by immunoSEQ multiplex PCR, and TCRdb kept only the in-frame ones, dropping some. The data show tens of thousands of clones, around 84% seen once. The TCR sequence derives from a man aged 70-80 years with lung cancer. The sequenced sample consisted of PBMCs.

CDR3: CASSHRRVRFENTIYF. The CDR3 DNA sequence: TGTGCCAGCAGCCACCGACGGGTTCGCTTCGAGAACACCATATATTTT. V gene TRBV7-7 combines with J gene TRBJ1-3; unclear D gene. Germline assignment: CDR1 SSHAT and CDR2 FNYEAQ (reference sequence). CDR3 length equals 16 residues. V was pared by 5 bases and J by 7 bases, with 21 bases between.